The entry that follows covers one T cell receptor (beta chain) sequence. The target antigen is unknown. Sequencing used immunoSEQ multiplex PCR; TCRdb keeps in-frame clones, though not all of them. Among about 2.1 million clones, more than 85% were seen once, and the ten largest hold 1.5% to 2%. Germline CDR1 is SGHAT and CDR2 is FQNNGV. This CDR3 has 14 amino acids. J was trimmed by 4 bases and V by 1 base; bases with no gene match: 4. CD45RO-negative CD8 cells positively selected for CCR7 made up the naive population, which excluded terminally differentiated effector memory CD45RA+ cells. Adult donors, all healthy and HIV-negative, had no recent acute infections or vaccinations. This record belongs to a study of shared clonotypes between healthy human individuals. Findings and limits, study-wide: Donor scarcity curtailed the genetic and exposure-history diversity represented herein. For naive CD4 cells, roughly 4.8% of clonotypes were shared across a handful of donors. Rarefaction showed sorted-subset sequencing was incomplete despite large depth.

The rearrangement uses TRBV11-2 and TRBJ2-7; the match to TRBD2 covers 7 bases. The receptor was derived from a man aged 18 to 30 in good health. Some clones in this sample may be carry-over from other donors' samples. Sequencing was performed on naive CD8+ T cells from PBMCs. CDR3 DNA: TGTGCCAGCAGCTTAGGGGAGGGGTGGTACGAGCAGTACTTC. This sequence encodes CASSLGEGWYEQYF.